This T cell receptor beta chain was captured in a study of T cells in Graves' hyperthyroidism and ophthalmopathy. The diagnoses drew upon clinical symptoms, serum thyroxine and TRAb, thyroid ultrasound and orbital computed tomography. Amplified regions were TCR beta CDR3 sequences from RNA transcripts. First-round RT-PCR with HTBI primers amplified the TCR CDR3 region. MiXCR, run by TCRdb on the multiplex PCR reads, gives a single entry per CDR3 protein. The sample records a few hundred thousand distinct CDR3 sequences, roughly 15% being singletons. The sample was blood. The sequence was collected from a middle-aged woman with Graves' hyperthyroidism that later progressed to Graves' ophthalmopathy.

Here the CDR3 reads CASSRYSEETQYF. CDR3 DNA sequence: TGTGCCAGTAGTAGGTACTCGGAAGAGACCCAGTACTTC. The chain has TRBV19 and TRBJ2-5; D gene uncertain. This CDR3 spans 13 amino acids. V shed 4 bases and J shed 3 bases, with 9 bases lying between them. From germline, CDR1 is LNHDA and CDR2 SQIVND (reference sequence).